These 11 T cell receptor beta chains came from one sample sequenced in a study of T cell changes during pregnancy in multiple sclerosis. Clones were sequenced by immunoSEQ multiplex PCR, and TCRdb holds only the in-frame ones, with some missing. This table holds tens of thousands of clones, 85% to 95% found once. The specimen comprised peripheral blood, sampled in the third trimester of pregnancy. All receptors derive from a female donor with multiple sclerosis, enrolled in a pregnancy study.

This chain links TRBV30 with TRBJ1-2, with 8 bases lining up with TRBD1. From germline, CDR1 is GTSNPN and CDR2 SVGIG (reference sequence). V was clipped by 1 base and J by 1 base; unmatched bases: 2. CDR3 size: 14 residues. Here the CDR3 DNA reads TGTGCCTGGAGTGGGGACAGGAATAACTATGGCTACACCTTC. Its translation: CAWSGDRNNYGYTF.

J is TRBJ1-2 and V is TRBV9; TRBD1 matches at 7 bases. CDR1 and CDR2 (germline): SGDLS, YYNGEE. The trim removed 4 bases at V and 5 bases at J, leaving 8 bases unmatched. CDR3 length: 14 amino acids. The CDR3: CASSPMTGTYGYTF. CDR3 coding DNA: TGTGCCAGCAGCCCGATGACAGGGACTTATGGCTACACCTTC.

The chain couples TRBV9 to TRBJ2-3; D is perhaps TRBD2 (6 bases). The length of the CDR3 is 17 residues. Trimming pared 0 bases from V and 2 bases from J, leaving 16 bases between. Germline lookup yields CDR1 SGDLS and CDR2 YYNGEE. This chain's CDR3 is CASSVARREMITDTQYF. The CDR3 DNA reads TGTGCCAGCAGCGTAGCTCGGAGGGAGATGATCACAGATACGCAGTATTTT.

This clone was counted a single time. The genes are TRBV7-9 and TRBJ1-4; D is possibly TRBD1 (5 bases). This CDR3 region has 14 residues. Germline CDR1 is SEHNR and CDR2 is FQNEAQ (reference sequence). The V end lost 2 bases, the J end lost 4 bases, and 8 bases lay between the germline ends. The CDR3 DNA is TGTGCCAGCAGCTTATCAGGGTATAATGAAAAACTGTTTTTT. Translating gives CASSLSGYNEKLFF. Supplemented by reference TRBV7-9 and TRBJ1-4, the full variable domain reads DTGVSQNPRHKITKRGQNVTFRCDPISEHNRLYWYRQTLGQGPEFLTYFQNEAQLEKSRLLSDRFSAERPKGSFSTLEIQRTEQGDSAMYLCASSLSGYNEKLFFGSGTQLSVL.

This chain links TRBV19 with TRBJ2-6; 10 nucleotides agree with TRBD1. J was trimmed by 2 bases and V by 5 bases; bases with no gene match: 6. This CDR3 comprises 17 residues. Germline V gene data show CDR1 as LNHDA and CDR2 as SQIVND (reference sequence). The CDR3 DNA follows: TGTGCCAGTAGTCCGCGGACAGGGGGTCCTGGGGCCAACGTCCTGACTTTC. Amino acids: CASSPRTGGPGANVLTF.

This chain links TRBV27 with TRBJ2-5, with 9 bases matching TRBD2. CDR3 length equals 17 residues. With V trimmed by 3 bases and J by 5 bases, 13 bases remained unmatched. Germline CDR1 and CDR2: MNHEY and SMNVEV (reference sequence). The CDR3 loop reads CASSFIAREGRGETQYF. The CDR3 coding sequence is TGTGCCAGCAGTTTTATCGCGCGGGAGGGCCGTGGGGAGACCCAGTACTTC.

The J gene is TRBJ2-7, the V gene TRBV7-2, with TRBD2 matching over 12 bases. J lost 3 bases, V lost 5 bases, and 5 bases had no gene match. CDR1 SGHTA and CDR2 FQGNSA come from the germline V gene. The CDR3 consists of 15 residues. The CDR3 here is CASSRLAGVDYEQYF. In DNA, the CDR3 is TGTGCCAGCAGCCGACTAGCGGGAGTTGACTACGAGCAGTACTTC.

The rearrangement links TRBV2 to TRBJ2-5, with a possible D match to TRBD2 (7 bases). The CDR3 has 14 residues. The V end was cut by 6 bases, the J end by 2 bases, with 13 bases between. The germline V gene encodes CDR1 SNHLY and CDR2 FYNNEI. CDR3 nucleotide sequence: TGTGCCAGCAGGAAAGGGGGGGCGCAAGAGACCCAGTACTTC. Protein product: CASRKGGAQETQYF.

The CDR3 DNA sequence: TGTGCCAGCAGCGGACTAGCGGGAGCCCAAGAGACCCAGTACTTC. It is translated as CASSGLAGAQETQYF. The rearrangement links TRBV6-1 to TRBJ2-5; 13 nucleotides line up with TRBD2. In germline, CDR1 is MNHNS, CDR2 SASEGT. CDR3 size: 15 residues. After removal of 6 bases from V and 1 base from J, the junction contained 2 bases not matched to a gene.

CDR3 protein: CASSLPDYGYTF. For the CDR3, the DNA is TGTGCCAGCAGCTTGCCGGACTATGGCTACACCTTC. V gene TRBV11-2 combines with J gene TRBJ1-2; D gene ambiguous. The CDR3 is made up of 12 amino acids. CDR1 and CDR2 (germline): SGHAT, FQNNGV. The germline V and J ends were trimmed by 3 bases and 3 bases, with 5 bases remaining between them.

The rearrangement joins TRBV6-6 to TRBJ2-1; unclear D gene. Germline V gene lookup returns CDR1 MNHNY and CDR2 SVGAGI (reference sequence). This CDR3 spans 14 amino acids. V dropped 6 bases and J dropped 4 bases, with 13 bases sitting between them. As DNA, the CDR3 is TGTGCCAGCAGCCCGAAACTCGTATACAATGAGCAGTTCTTC. This translates into CASSPKLVYNEQFF.